Below, one TCR beta chain is given with its context. Its antigen is still unknown. The PCR made use of 60 Vbeta and 13 Jbeta primers. Some clones are missing from TCRdb's copy, which holds only in-frame ones; the method was immunoSEQ multiplex PCR. The data show fewer than 250,000 clones, 79% seen once. The sample comes from a study of cytomegalovirus exposure and HLA in healthy donors. Study-level findings and limits: TCR beta chain V- and J-gene trimming was linked, in a later analysis, to a missense variant in DCLRE1C. The study reported that TCR beta sequences accurately predicted HLA-A and HLA-B alleles in most subjects.

The sample was PBMCs. The clonotype comes from a woman between 18 and 30 years old in good health and CMV-seronegative.

The DNA for the CDR3 is TGTGCCAGCAGCCGAGCGGGGGCCGCTAGCACAGATACGCAGTATTTT. It specifies CASSRAGAASTDTQYF. This chain links TRBV9 with TRBJ2-3; 8 bases match TRBD2. V trimming: 4 bases; J trimming: 0 bases; junction bases outside the gene matches: 7. This CDR3 comprises 16 residues. Germline CDR1 reads SGDLS; CDR2 reads YYNGEE.